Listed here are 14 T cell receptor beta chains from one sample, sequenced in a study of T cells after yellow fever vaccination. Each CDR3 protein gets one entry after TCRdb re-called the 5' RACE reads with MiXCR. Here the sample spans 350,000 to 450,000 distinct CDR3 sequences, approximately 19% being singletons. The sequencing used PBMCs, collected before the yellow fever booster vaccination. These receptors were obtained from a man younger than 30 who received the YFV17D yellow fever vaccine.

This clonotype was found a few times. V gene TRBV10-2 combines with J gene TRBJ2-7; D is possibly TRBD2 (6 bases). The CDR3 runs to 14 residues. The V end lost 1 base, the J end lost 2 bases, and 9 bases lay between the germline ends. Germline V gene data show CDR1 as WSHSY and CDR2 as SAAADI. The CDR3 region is CASSELAGPYEQYF. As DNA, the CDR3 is TGCGCCAGCAGTGAGTTGGCGGGACCCTACGAGCAGTACTTC.

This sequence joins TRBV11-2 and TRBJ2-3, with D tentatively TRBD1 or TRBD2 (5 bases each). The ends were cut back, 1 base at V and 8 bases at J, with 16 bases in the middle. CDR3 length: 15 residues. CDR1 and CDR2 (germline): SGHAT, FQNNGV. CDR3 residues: CASSLGGHRGGTQYF. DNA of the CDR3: TGTGCCAGCAGCTTAGGGGGCCATCGTGGGGGTACGCAGTATTTT. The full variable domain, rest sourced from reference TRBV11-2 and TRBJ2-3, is EAGVAQSPRYKIIEKRQSVAFWCNPISGHATLYWYQQILGQGPKLLIQFQNNGVVDDSQLPKDRFSAERLKGVDSTLKIQPAKLEDSAVYLCASSLGGHRGGTQYFGPGTRLTVL.

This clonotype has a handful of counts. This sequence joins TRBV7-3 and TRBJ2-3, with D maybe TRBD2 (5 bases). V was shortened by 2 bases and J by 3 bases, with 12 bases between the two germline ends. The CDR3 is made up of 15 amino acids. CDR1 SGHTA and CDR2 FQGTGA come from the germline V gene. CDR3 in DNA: TGTGCCAGCAGCTTAGCAAATAGCGTGACAGATACGCAGTATTTT. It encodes CASSLANSVTDTQYF.

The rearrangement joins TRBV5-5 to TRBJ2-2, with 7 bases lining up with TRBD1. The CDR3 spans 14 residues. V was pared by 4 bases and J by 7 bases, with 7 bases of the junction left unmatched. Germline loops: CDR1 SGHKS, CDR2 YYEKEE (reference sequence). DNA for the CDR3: TGTGCCAGCAGCCCCTACAGGGGTGGCGGGGAGCTGTTTTTT. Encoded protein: CASSPYRGGGELFF. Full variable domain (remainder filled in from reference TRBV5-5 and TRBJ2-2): DAGVTQSPTHLIKTRGQQVTLRCSPISGHKSVSWYQQVLGQGPQFIFQYYEKEERGRGNFPDRFSARQFPNYSSELNVNALLLGDSALYLCASSPYRGGGELFFGEGSRLTVL.

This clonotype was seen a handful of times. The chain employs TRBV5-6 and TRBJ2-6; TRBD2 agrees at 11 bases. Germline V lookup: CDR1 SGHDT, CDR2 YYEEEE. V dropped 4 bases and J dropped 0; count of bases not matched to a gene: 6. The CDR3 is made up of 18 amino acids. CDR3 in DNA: TGTGCCAGCAGCCCACTAGCGGGGGCGCTCTCTGGGGCCAACGTCCTGACTTTC. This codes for CASSPLAGALSGANVLTF.

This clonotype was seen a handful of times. CDR3 in amino acids: CASSLSVDLGETQYF. The CDR3 DNA follows: TGCGCCAGCAGCTTGTCAGTAGACCTCGGGGAGACCCAGTACTTC. The chain has TRBV5-1 and TRBJ2-5, with D hard to call. This CDR3 is 15 amino acids long. The germline gives CDR1 SGHRS, CDR2 YFSETQ. V shed 1 base and J shed 5 bases, with 15 bases lying between them.

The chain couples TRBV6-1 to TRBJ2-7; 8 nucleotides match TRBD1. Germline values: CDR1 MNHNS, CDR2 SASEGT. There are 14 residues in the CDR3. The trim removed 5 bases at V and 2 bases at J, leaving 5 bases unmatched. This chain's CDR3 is CASSPGQAPYEQYV. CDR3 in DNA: TGTGCCAGCAGTCCGGGACAGGCACCCTACGAGCAGTACGTC.

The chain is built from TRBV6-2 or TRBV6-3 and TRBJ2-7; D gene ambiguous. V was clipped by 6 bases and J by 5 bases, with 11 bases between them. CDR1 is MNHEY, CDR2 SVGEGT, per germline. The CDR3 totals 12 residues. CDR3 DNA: TGTGCCAGCAGCCCCCAAGGGAACGAGCAGTACGTC. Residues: CASSPQGNEQYV.

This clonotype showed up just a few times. The CDR3 spells CASSMPGGRNTEAFF. The CDR3 DNA is TGTGCCAGCAGTATGCCGGGGGGCCGGAACACTGAAGCTTTCTTT. The chain is built from TRBV6-5 and TRBJ1-1; D possibly corresponds to TRBD1 (6 bases). Germline V gives CDR1 MNHEY, CDR2 SVGAGI. Trimming pared 5 bases from V and 1 base from J, leaving 14 bases between. The CDR3 totals 15 residues.

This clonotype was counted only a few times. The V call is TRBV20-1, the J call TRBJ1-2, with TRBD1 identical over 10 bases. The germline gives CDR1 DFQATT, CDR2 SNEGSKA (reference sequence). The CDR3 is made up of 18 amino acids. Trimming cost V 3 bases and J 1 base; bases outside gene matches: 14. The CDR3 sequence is CSARAPPARDRGNYGYTF. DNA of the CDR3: TGCAGTGCTAGGGCCCCCCCCGCGCGGGACAGGGGTAACTATGGCTACACCTTC.

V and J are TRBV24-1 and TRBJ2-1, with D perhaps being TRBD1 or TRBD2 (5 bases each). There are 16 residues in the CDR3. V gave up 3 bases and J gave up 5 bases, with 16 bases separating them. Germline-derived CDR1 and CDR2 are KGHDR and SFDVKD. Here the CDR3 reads CATSDGLRGAHNEQFF. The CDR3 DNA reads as TGTGCCACCAGTGATGGCCTTAGAGGGGCCCACAATGAGCAGTTCTTC.

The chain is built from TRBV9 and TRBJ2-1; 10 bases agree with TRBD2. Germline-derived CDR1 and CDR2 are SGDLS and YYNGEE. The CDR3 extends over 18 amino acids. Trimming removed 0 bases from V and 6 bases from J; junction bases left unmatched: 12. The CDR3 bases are TGTGCCAGCAGCGTAGGCCCGGTAGCGGGGGGTCAAGCCAATGAGCAGTTCTTC. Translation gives CASSVGPVAGGQANEQFF. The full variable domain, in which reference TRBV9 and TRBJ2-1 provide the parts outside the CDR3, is DSGVTQTPKHLITATGQRVTLRCSPRSGDLSVYWYQQSLDQGLQFLIQYYNGEERAKGNILERFSAQQFPDLHSELNLSSLELGDSALYFCASSVGPVAGGQANEQFFGPGTRLTVL.

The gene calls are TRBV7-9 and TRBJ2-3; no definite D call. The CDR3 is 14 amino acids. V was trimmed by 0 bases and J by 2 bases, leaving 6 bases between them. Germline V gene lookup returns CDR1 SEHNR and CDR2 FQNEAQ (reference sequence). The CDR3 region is CASSLALITDTQYF. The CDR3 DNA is TGTGCCAGCAGCTTAGCCCTGATCACAGATACGCAGTATTTT.

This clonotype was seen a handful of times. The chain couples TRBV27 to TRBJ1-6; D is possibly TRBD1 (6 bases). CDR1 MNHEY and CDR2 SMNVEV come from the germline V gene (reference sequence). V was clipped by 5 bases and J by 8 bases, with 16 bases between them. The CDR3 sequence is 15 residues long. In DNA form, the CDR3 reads TGTGCCAGCAGTACATCCGGGACATCCTATTCACCCCTCCACTTT. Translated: CASSTSGTSYSPLHF.